Sequencing of this TCR beta chain was carried out in a study of blood T cell repertoires in COVID-19. Overall study context: Acute and convalescent COVID-19 specimens originated in the United States, Italy and Spain. Sample material is recorded as cDNA or gDNA derived from T cells, B-cell-depleted T cells, or PBMCs.

Germline CDR1 is SGHNT and CDR2 is YYREEE (reference sequence). The CDR3 has 14 residues. The V end lost 2 bases, the J end lost 4 bases, and 9 bases lay between the germline ends. Method: immunoSEQ multiplex PCR; TCRdb's copy keeps in-frame clones and lacks some. This table has approximately 90,000 clones, 70% to 80% appearing once. Sequenced: peripheral blood. This chain uses TRBV5-4 with TRBJ2-2; a weak D match, TRBD2 (5 bases). This clonotype was obtained from a human donor in a cohort sampled during active COVID-19. In DNA, the CDR3 is TGTGCCAGCAGCTTCGGGGTTTCCACCGGGGAGCTGTTTTTT. Translation gives CASSFGVSTGELFF.